This entry describes one TCR beta chain. CDR1 and CDR2 (germline): SGHVS, FQNEAQ. Trimming shortened V by 1 base and J by 2 bases, and 15 bases separated the two germline ends. CDR3 length: 17 amino acids. This sample was taken from a study of T cell changes during pregnancy in multiple sclerosis. The data were produced by immunoSEQ multiplex PCR, yet TCRdb's version contains in-frame clones alone and is incomplete. The repertoire consists of about 87,000 clones, with roughly 95% occurring once and the leading ten covering 1.3% to 1.5%. The TCR comes from a female donor in good health, enrolled as a control in a pregnancy study. The sample in question was peripheral blood, obtained in the third trimester of pregnancy. The chain carries TRBV7-8 and TRBJ2-1; D may be TRBD2 (5 bases). The CDR3 nucleotides read TGTGCCAGCAGCTTAGTAGGGTTTGACGGGACCTACAATGAGCAGTTCTTC. It encodes CASSLVGFDGTYNEQFF. Combining the CDR3 with reference TRBV7-8 and TRBJ2-1 gives the whole variable domain GAGVSQSPRYKVAKRGQDVALRCDPISGHVSLFWYQQALGQGPEFLTYFQNEAQLDKSGLPSDRFFAERPEGSVSTLKIQRTQQEDSAVYLCASSLVGFDGTYNEQFFGPGTRLTVL.